This T cell receptor beta chain is from a study of T cell responses to AZD1222 COVID-19 vaccine (dated by TCRdb to the early 2020s). About the investigation overall: AZD1222 recipients whose second dose came at about 4 weeks and those whose second dose came at about 12 weeks were combined into one group, since spike-specific TCR depth and breadth did not differ between the two schedules. A total of 230 to 250 trial participants underwent TCR sequencing, of whom around 200 received two doses of AZD1222 and some 25 received two doses of the MenACWY control vaccine. Trial participants were enrolled into age subgroups of 18-55, 56-69 and 70-plus years, which contained approximately 150, 30 and 60 TCR-sequenced participants, respectively.

The time point label of this sample denotes: baseline before first vaccination. Vaccinee samples were obtained from the UK trials COV001 and COV002, which included a single-blind randomized controlled phase 2/3 trial of AZD1222 (ChAdOx1 nCoV-19) in healthy adults. Trial participant PBMC samples were collected at day 0 and day 28 after the second dose for TCRbeta chain sequencing. The CDR3 regions of human TCRbeta chains were analyzed by immunosequencing. For the original study's pipeline: TCRs in the repertoires were matched against a reference library of SARS-CoV-2-specific TCRs that had been generated with the MIRA antigen-specificity platform. Breadth was defined as the fraction of unique TCRs that were SARS-CoV-2-associated, and depth was defined as the fraction of total T cells that were SARS-CoV-2-associated. Using the MIRA data, every spike-specific TCR was mapped to the spike region that the TCR reacted to and assigned to either a CD4 or a CD8 class. Log10-transformed breadth and depth values were compared by one-way ANOVA with Sidak's multiple comparisons tests. TCRdb retrieved this table from immuneACCESS and kept in-frame rearrangements only. Not all clones are present; in checked studies, unresolved V genes account for under half, and no reason is known for the remainder. Clonal size and the V and J genes are those of that table, whereas D and trimming came from the DNA. A total of fewer than 200,000 clones appear in this sample, around 90% of them only once. The ten biggest clones cover over 1.5% of the sample.

Concerning this clone itself: There is no known antigen for this receptor. The input lacks base qualities; no much larger clone sits a single base away.

Here is what the overall study found, with its caveats: Spike-specific TCR breadth and depth rose significantly after two AZD1222 doses compared with day 0 and with MenACWY recipients. Conclusions about previously exposed vaccinees were limited because only 6 or 7 AZD1222 recipients were SARS-CoV-2 seropositive at baseline. Participants were mostly white British and included more females than males, and it was suggested by the authors that clonal diversity may have been underestimated. Because no day 14 peak-response samples were available, repertoires were characterized only after the peak T cell response. Nearly half of unique spike-specific TCRs reportedly recognized epitopes outside regions mutated in the B.1.351 and B.1.1.7 variants. The whole spike protein was spanned by vaccine-associated CD4 TCRs, and dominant responses were seen in regions 160-218 and 743-854. The 56-69-year group was small, and its depth increase did not reach significance, likely because of low power.

The sample was peripheral blood, taken on day 0 of AZD1222 vaccination. This TCR derives from an adult in good health.

The bases read TGTGCCAGTATACTAGCTGGACAGGGCAATCAGCCCCAGCATTTT. Translated, this gives CASILAGQGNQPQHF. The chain is encoded by TRBV19 joined to TRBJ1-5; TRBD1 matches 7 bases in the middle. Germline trimming amounts to 7 bases on V and 2 bases on J, with 8 as the count of junction bases outside the gene matches. Measured from the cysteine to the phenylalanine, the CDR3 is 15 residues long. The entry retains the CDR3 DNA only, 45 bases that are in frame from base 1. CDR1 and CDR2 were assigned from the germline V gene (reference sequence) as LNHDA and SQIVND.